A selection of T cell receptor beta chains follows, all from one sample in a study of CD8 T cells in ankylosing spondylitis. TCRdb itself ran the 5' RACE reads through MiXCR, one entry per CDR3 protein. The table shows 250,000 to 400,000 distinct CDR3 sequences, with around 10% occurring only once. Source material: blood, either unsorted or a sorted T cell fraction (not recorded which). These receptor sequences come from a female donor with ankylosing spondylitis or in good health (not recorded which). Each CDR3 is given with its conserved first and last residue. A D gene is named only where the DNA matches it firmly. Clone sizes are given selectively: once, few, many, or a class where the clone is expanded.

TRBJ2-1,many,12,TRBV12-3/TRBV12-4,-,TGTGCCAGCAGCCTCGGTCCCCCCGCGTGGTTCTTC,CASSLGPPAWFF
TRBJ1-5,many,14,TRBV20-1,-,TGCAGTGCCTGGACAGATGTTAGCAATCAGCCCCAGCATTTT,CSAWTDVSNQPQHF
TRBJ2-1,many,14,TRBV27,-,TGTGCCAGCAGTTTATCAGGGATTTGGGGTGAGCAGTTCTTC,CASSLSGIWGEQFF
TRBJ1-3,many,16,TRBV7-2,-,TGTGCCAGCAGCCAGATCAGGGGAATACGTGGAAACACCATATATTTT,CASSQIRGIRGNTIYF
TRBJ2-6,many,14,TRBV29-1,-,TGCAGCGTTGTAGGGGTCACGGGGGCCAACGTCCTGACTTTC,CSVVGVTGANVLTF
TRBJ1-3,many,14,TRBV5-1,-,TGCGCCAGCAGCTCGGACGGCTCTGGAAACACCATATATTTT,CASSSDGSGNTIYF
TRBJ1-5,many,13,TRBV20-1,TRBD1,TGCAGTGCTGGACAGGGGACCAATCAGCCCCAGCATTTT,CSAGQGTNQPQHF
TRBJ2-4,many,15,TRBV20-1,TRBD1,TGCAGTGCTAGAGATCTGGACAGGGTCAGGGACATTCAGTACTTC,CSARDLDRVRDIQYF
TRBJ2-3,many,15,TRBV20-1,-,TGCAGTGCTGATCCCAGTAGCGGAAGCACAGATACGCAGTATTTT,CSADPSSGSTDTQYF
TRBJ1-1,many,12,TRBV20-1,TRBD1,TGCAGTGCTAGTGGGACAGGGGTTGGGGCTTTCTTT,CSASGTGVGAFF
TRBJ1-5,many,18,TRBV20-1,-,TGCAGTGCTAGAGATTTTACAGGCCAGTGGGGAAAGAATCAGCCCCAGCATTTT,CSARDFTGQWGKNQPQHF
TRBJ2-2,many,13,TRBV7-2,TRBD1,TGTGCCAGCGTGACAGGGTTCACCGGGGAGCTGTTTTTT,CASVTGFTGELFF
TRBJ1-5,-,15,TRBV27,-,TGTGCCAGCAGACCCCCAGGGGCTAGCAATCAGCCCCAGCATTTT,CASRPPGASNQPQHF
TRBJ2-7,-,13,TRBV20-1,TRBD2,TGCAGTGCTCATAGCGGGAGTATCTACGAGCAGTACTTC,CSAHSGSIYEQYF
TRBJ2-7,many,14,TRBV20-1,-,TGCAGTGCTAGAACTATGGCCAGCGCCTACGAGCAGTACTTC,CSARTMASAYEQYF
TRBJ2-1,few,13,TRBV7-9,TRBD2,TGTGCCGCGAGGACTAGCGGGGCCAATGAGCAGTTCTTC,CAARTSGANEQFF
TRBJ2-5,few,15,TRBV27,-,TGTGCCAGCAGTCCCGGGGACCGCACCCAAGAGACCCAGTACTTC,CASSPGDRTQETQYF
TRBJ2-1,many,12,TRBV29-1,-,TGCAGCGTTGAAGGGCAGTACAATGAGCAGTTCTTC,CSVEGQYNEQFF